Shown below are 32 T cell receptor beta chains from a single sample sequenced in a study of T-cell reconstitution after alpha-beta-depleted transplantation in children. Unique molecular identifiers tagged the TCRbeta library. TCRdb redid the calling of the PCR reads with MiXCR, one entry per CDR3 protein. The table lists 240,000 or so distinct CDR3 sequences, roughly 8.2% of them singletons. The sample here was PBMCs, mostly from graft donor cells, taken 180 days after TCRalphabeta/CD19-depleted stem cell transplant. Receptor source: a male patient under 18 who had a stem cell transplant for acute lymphoblastic leukemia, so the T cells may come from the graft donor.

This clonotype was seen ten or more times. V is TRBV4-2 and J is TRBJ2-5; the match to TRBD2 covers 11 bases. Trimming cost V 3 bases and J 4 bases; bases outside gene matches: 7. Germline-derived CDR1 and CDR2 are LGHNA and YNFKEQ. This CDR3 is built from 16 residues. The CDR3 DNA reads TGTGCCAGCAGCCAGCAACTCGGACTAGCGGGAGAGACCCAGTACTTC. This translates into CASSQQLGLAGETQYF.

Points on this clonotype: This may arise from a read error, as a much more abundant clone is one base away. The V gene is TRBV19, the J gene TRBJ1-6; unclear D gene. CDR1 is LNHDA and CDR2 is SQIVND in the germline V gene (reference sequence). The CDR3 has 13 residues. Trimming left V 6 bases short and J 9 bases short, with 12 bases between. The CDR3, as DNA: TGTGCCAGTAGGGCAGGATTTGGTTCACCCCTCCACTTT. It specifies CASRAGFGSPLHF.

The sample holds a few counts of this clonotype. The gene calls are TRBV6-5 and TRBJ2-5; 8 nucleotides align to TRBD2. The CDR3 is 17 amino acids. Germline loops: CDR1 MNHEY, CDR2 SVGAGI. Unmatched junction bases numbered 10, after V lost 0 bases and J lost 4 bases. In DNA, the CDR3 is TGTGCCAGCAGTTACTCAAGAGGGAGGGCGGGGGGAGAGACCCAGTACTTC. Translating gives CASSYSRGRAGGETQYF.

This clonotype was seen at least ten times. The chain is built from TRBV5-1 and TRBJ2-5; 8 bases fit TRBD2. This CDR3 has 16 residues. V lost 0 bases, J lost 4 bases, and 8 bases stayed unmatched. Per the germline V gene, CDR1 is SGHRS and CDR2 is YFSETQ. CDR3 DNA: TGCGCCAGCAGCTTGGTTCTCGGGGGGGCGCGAGAGACCCAGTACTTC. Its protein product is CASSLVLGGARETQYF.

In its sample, this clonotype was seen many times. The chain uses TRBV20-1 and TRBJ2-3, with 12 bases that match TRBD1. With 1 base clipped from V and 3 bases from J, the junction kept 2 bases outside the gene matches. Germline loops: CDR1 DFQATT, CDR2 SNEGSKA (reference sequence). This CDR3 has 15 amino acids. In DNA, the CDR3 is TGCAGTGCTAGAGGGGGACAGGGGGCAACAGATACGCAGTATTTT. It encodes CSARGGQGATDTQYF.

There are many counts of this clonotype. The chain has TRBV20-1 and TRBJ2-1; D gene ambiguous. The CDR3 has 12 residues. Germline CDR1 is DFQATT and CDR2 is SNEGSKA (reference sequence). Trimming left V 1 base short and J 3 bases short, with 4 bases between. The CDR3 DNA reads TGCAGTGCTAGAGGTTACTACAATGAGCAGTTCTTC. Translated: CSARGYYNEQFF.

The sample holds many counts of this clonotype. V gene TRBV12-3 or TRBV12-4 combines with J gene TRBJ2-3; D is ambiguous. This CDR3 has 13 residues. V lost 3 bases and J lost 4, with 8 bases in between. DNA for the CDR3: TGTGCCAGCAGTTTGGGTGAGGCAGATACGCAGTATTTT. As protein: CASSLGEADTQYF.

A note on this clonotype: A junction boundary mismatches the germline segment, possibly from a read error. The chain combines TRBV3-1 with TRBJ2-7, with 10 bases matching TRBD2. This CDR3 spans 15 amino acids. Germline-derived CDR1 and CDR2 are LGHDT and YNNKEL (reference sequence). CDR3 coding DNA: TGTGCCAGCAGCCCCTACAGCGGGAGGGCGTTCGAGCGGTACTTC. This encodes CASSPYSGRAFERYF.

This clonotype occurred many times. J is TRBJ1-5 and V is TRBV24-1; maybe TRBD1 (6 bases). The V gene lost 3 bases and the J gene lost 8 bases, with 13 bases spanning the gap. CDR1 KGHDR and CDR2 SFDVKD come from the germline V gene. CDR3 length: 14 amino acids. The CDR3: CATSDNQGWKPQHF. CDR3 nucleotide sequence: TGTGCCACCAGTGATAATCAGGGGTGGAAGCCCCAGCATTTT.

In this sample, this clonotype turned up many times. The chain uses TRBV7-3 and TRBJ2-3; D not certain. V lost 3 bases, J lost 2 bases, and 6 bases lay in between. The CDR3 totals 13 residues. Germline loops: CDR1 SGHTA, CDR2 FQGTGA. The CDR3 bases are TGTGCCAGCAGCTTGGGGATCACAGATACGCAGTATTTT. Its translation: CASSLGITDTQYF.

There are many counts of this clonotype. CDR3: CASSKGLAGVVPYEQYF. Here the CDR3 DNA reads TGTGCCAGCAGCAAGGGACTAGCGGGAGTTGTCCCCTACGAGCAGTACTTC. The rearrangement links TRBV9 to TRBJ2-7; 14 bases align to TRBD2. This CDR3 comprises 17 residues. The V segment lost 4 bases and the J segment 2 bases; nucleotides outside the gene matches: 8. Germline values: CDR1 SGDLS, CDR2 YYNGEE.

This clonotype was observed at least ten times. This chain joins TRBV12-3 or TRBV12-4 and TRBJ1-2; perhaps TRBD1 as D (5 bases). Deletions cut 3 bases from V and 6 bases from J, with 11 bases between. CDR3 length equals 13 residues. In DNA form, the CDR3 reads TGTGCCAGCAGTTTTGCCAGGGCAAATGGCTACACCTTC. It yields the protein CASSFARANGYTF.

This clonotype has a count of ten or more. V and J are TRBV7-3 and TRBJ2-1; perhaps D is TRBD1 or TRBD2 (5 bases each). Germline CDR1 SGHTA, CDR2 FQGTGA. This CDR3 spans 15 amino acids. Trimming cost V 1 base and J 4 bases, with 11 bases left between them. Here the CDR3 DNA reads TGTGCCAGCAGCTTAATCTCTGGGGGATACAATGAGCAGTTCTTC. Translation gives CASSLISGGYNEQFF.

This clonotype has ten or more counts. The chain has TRBV5-1 and TRBJ2-3; 8 bases are shared with TRBD1. The CDR3 is 18 residues long. V gave up 1 base and J gave up 2 bases; unmatched junction bases: 12. Germline CDR1 and CDR2: SGHRS and YFSETQ. The chain's CDR3 is CASSLPPSRDRHTDTQYF. The CDR3, as DNA: TGCGCCAGCAGCTTGCCACCGAGCCGGGACAGGCACACAGATACGCAGTATTTT.

This chain joins TRBV27 and TRBJ2-1; 9 bases are shared with TRBD2. The CDR3 has 17 amino acids. Trimming removed 8 bases from V and 7 bases from J; junction bases left unmatched: 18. CDR1 and CDR2 from the germline V gene are MNHEY and SMNVEV (reference sequence). The CDR3 here is CASHYFGGSGRGNEQFF. CDR3 DNA: TGTGCCAGCCATTATTTTGGAGGTAGCGGGAGAGGGAATGAGCAGTTCTTC.

There are many counts of this clonotype. The gene calls are TRBV7-9 and TRBJ1-2; possible D gene TRBD1, 5 bases. This CDR3 comprises 14 residues. The germline gives CDR1 SEHNR, CDR2 FQNEAQ (reference sequence). V was shortened by 5 bases and J by 5 bases, with 15 bases between the two germline ends. The CDR3 DNA is TGTGCCAGCAGCCCCGCGGGGGTTAGGTATGGCTACACCTTC. This gives the protein CASSPAGVRYGYTF.

This clonotype was recorded many times. The V and J genes are TRBV5-1 and TRBJ1-1; D may be TRBD1 (5 bases). The ends were cut back, 5 bases at V and 6 bases at J, with 17 bases in the middle. This CDR3 has 14 residues. Germline V gives CDR1 SGHRS, CDR2 YFSETQ. CDR3 DNA: TGCGCCAGCAGGCGGGATCGACAGCGCCCTGAAGCTTTCTTT. Protein sequence: CASRRDRQRPEAFF.

The rearrangement uses TRBV5-6 and TRBJ2-7; TRBD1 agrees at 8 bases. V dropped 5 bases and J dropped 7; count of bases not matched to a gene: 8. Germline V gene lookup returns CDR1 SGHDT and CDR2 YYEEEE. This CDR3 contains 13 residues. The CDR3 region has the DNA TGTGCCAGCAGACAGGGGGTCCTCGGGGAGCAGTACTTC. This sequence encodes CASRQGVLGEQYF.

This clonotype has a count of ten or more. This rearrangement joins TRBV6-2 or TRBV6-3 to TRBJ2-7; tentatively, D is TRBD2 (5 bases). CDR1 is MNHEY, CDR2 SVGEGT, per germline. V lost 7 bases and J 2 bases, leaving 12 bases between the germline ends. The CDR3 has 13 amino acids. CDR3 protein: CASTAALAYEQYF. CDR3 DNA sequence: TGTGCCAGCACAGCGGCCCTGGCCTACGAGCAGTACTTC.

This clonotype showed up many times. The V and J genes are TRBV12-3 or TRBV12-4 and TRBJ1-5, with TRBD1 matching 7 bases. The CDR3 is 15 amino acids. V was pared by 1 base and J by 10 bases, with 10 bases of the junction left unmatched. The CDR3 spells CASSLGPSRQGPQHF. The DNA for the CDR3 is TGTGCCAGCAGTTTAGGGCCCTCCCGACAGGGCCCCCAGCATTTT.

This clonotype was detected only once. This rearrangement joins TRBV28 to TRBJ1-2, with D possibly being TRBD1 (5 bases). This CDR3 spans 14 amino acids. Per germline, CDR1 MDHEN and CDR2 SYDVKM. The ends were cut back, 6 bases at V and 1 base at J, with 12 bases in the middle. The CDR3, as DNA: TGTGCCAGCAGGATAGGGACCGATAACTATGGCTACACCTTC. Translated, it gives CASRIGTDNYGYTF.

The genes are TRBV28 and TRBJ2-5, with D tentatively TRBD1 or TRBD2 (5 bases each). The CDR3 has 17 residues. The V and J ends lost 3 bases and 5 bases respectively, with 22 bases between them. Germline V gives CDR1 MDHEN, CDR2 SYDVKM. The CDR3 coding sequence is TGTGCCAGCAGTTTTCCCAGCCCGGGACCAAGCCGGGAGACCCAGTACTTC. As protein: CASSFPSPGPSRETQYF. The full variable domain, with the rest looked up from reference TRBV28 and TRBJ2-5, is DVKVTQSSRYLVKRTGEKVFLECVQDMDHENMFWYRQDPGLGLRLIYFSYDVKMKEKGDIPEGYSVSREKKERFSLILESASTNQTSMYLCASSFPSPGPSRETQYFGPGTRLLVL.

This clonotype occurred many times. V and J are TRBV6-4 and TRBJ1-1; D remains ambiguous. V was shortened by 0 bases and J by 4 bases, with 6 bases between the two germline ends. This CDR3 has 13 residues. Germline values: CDR1 MRHNA, CDR2 SNTAGT. CDR3 sequence (DNA): TGTGCCAGCAGTGACTCAGGAAGCACTGAAGCTTTCTTT. Translated: CASSDSGSTEAFF.

This clonotype was counted at least ten times. This chain connects TRBV11-2 to TRBJ2-1, with unresolved D. The CDR3 sequence is 13 residues long. V was shortened by 0 bases and J by 7 bases, with 7 bases between the two germline ends. Germline V lookup: CDR1 SGHAT, CDR2 FQNNGV. In nucleotides, the CDR3 is TGTGCCAGCAGCTTAGACATATTGAATGAGCAGTTCTTC. Protein: CASSLDILNEQFF.

This clonotype was recorded many times. This chain joins TRBV3-1 and TRBJ2-1; D tentatively reads TRBD1 or TRBD2 (5 bases each). CDR1 and CDR2 (germline): LGHDT, YNNKEL (reference sequence). V was cut by 7 bases and J by 2 bases, with 9 bases left in between. This CDR3 is 13 amino acids long. CDR3 sequence: CASNQGAYNEQFF. CDR3 bases: TGTGCCAGCAACCAGGGAGCCTACAATGAGCAGTTCTTC.

This clonotype was counted ten times or more. The chain joins TRBV5-1 to TRBJ1-6, with D uncertain. V was cut by 4 bases and J by 10 bases, with 12 bases left in between. CDR1 and CDR2 (germline): SGHRS, YFSETQ. The CDR3 has 13 amino acids. Here the CDR3 DNA reads TGCGCCAGCAGCGGCGGGGAGTTATCACCCCTCCACTTT. Protein: CASSGGELSPLHF.

With respect to this clonotype: Just one base apart from a much larger clone, this may be a read error. The J gene is TRBJ1-3, the V gene TRBV20-1; D may be TRBD1 (6 bases). The CDR3 runs 14 residues. Germline CDR1 is DFQATT and CDR2 is SNEGSKA (reference sequence). The CDR3 sequence is CNARAHRDGNTIYF. In nucleotides, the CDR3 is TGCAATGCTAGGGCCCACAGGGATGGAAACACCATATATTTT.

This clonotype has at least ten counts. The chain has TRBV20-1 and TRBJ2-6; the D gene is possibly TRBD2 (6 bases). CDR1 DFQATT and CDR2 SNEGSKA come from the germline V gene (reference sequence). The CDR3 spans 17 residues. Trimming took off 0 bases at V and 0 bases at J, with 12 bases between the two ends. This CDR3 reads CSARDGTRLSGANVLTF. Written as DNA, the CDR3 is TGCAGTGCTAGAGACGGGACTCGGCTCTCTGGGGCCAACGTCCTGACTTTC.

A note on this clonotype: Since a much larger clone is just one base distant, this may be a read error. The chain joins TRBV5-5 to TRBJ1-2; TRBD1 matches 7 bases. CDR3 length: 14 residues. Per germline, CDR1 SGHKS and CDR2 YYEKEE (reference sequence). The V segment lost 3 bases and the J segment 7 bases; nucleotides outside the gene matches: 9. The CDR3 coding sequence is TGTGCCAGCAGCTCTTCGACAGGGTGCGGTGGCTACACCTTC. Encoded protein: CASSSSTGCGGYTF.

This clonotype was detected ten times or more. This sequence joins TRBV4-2 and TRBJ1-2; tentative D call: TRBD1 (5 bases). V shed 3 bases and J shed 0 bases, with 14 bases lying between them. This CDR3 has 16 residues. Germline V gene lookup returns CDR1 LGHNA and CDR2 YNFKEQ. The CDR3 is CASSQDEGTANYGYTF. For the CDR3, the DNA is TGTGCCAGCAGCCAGGACGAAGGGACGGCTAACTATGGCTACACCTTC.

This clonotype was detected many times. The chain carries TRBV20-1 and TRBJ1-1; D uncertain. The V and J ends lost 0 bases and 4 bases respectively, with 12 bases between them. The CDR3 runs 14 residues. Germline-derived CDR1 and CDR2 are DFQATT and SNEGSKA (reference sequence). CDR3 nucleotides: TGCAGTGCTAGAGATCCCCCCTCGGGCACTGAAGCTTTCTTT. Translating it yields CSARDPPSGTEAFF.

This clonotype was detected many times. V gene TRBV7-6 combines with J gene TRBJ2-5; TRBD2 matches at 8 bases. Germline-derived CDR1 and CDR2 are SGHVS and FNYEAQ. The CDR3 spans 16 residues. V trimming: 3 bases; J trimming: 7 bases; junction bases outside the gene matches: 13. This CDR3 is CASSLPLGLVRGTQYF. The CDR3 nucleotides read TGTGCCAGCAGCTTGCCCTTGGGACTAGTCCGGGGGACCCAGTACTTC.